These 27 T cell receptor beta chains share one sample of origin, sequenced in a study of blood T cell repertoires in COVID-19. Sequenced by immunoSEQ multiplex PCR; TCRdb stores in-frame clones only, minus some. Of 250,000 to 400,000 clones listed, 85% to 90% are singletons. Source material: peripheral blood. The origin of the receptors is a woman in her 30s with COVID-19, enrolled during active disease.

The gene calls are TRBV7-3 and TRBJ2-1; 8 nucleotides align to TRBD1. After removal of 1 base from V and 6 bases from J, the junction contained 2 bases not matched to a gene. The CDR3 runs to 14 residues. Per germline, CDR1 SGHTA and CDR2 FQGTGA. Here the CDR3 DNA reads TGTGCCAGCAGCTTAAGACAGGGGAGCAATGAGCAGTTCTTC. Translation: CASSLRQGSNEQFF. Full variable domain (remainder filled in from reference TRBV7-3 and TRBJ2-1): GAGVSQTPSNKVTEKGKYVELRCDPISGHTALYWYRQSLGQGPEFLIYFQGTGAADDSGLPNDRFFAVRPEGSVSTLKIQRTERGDSAVYLCASSLRQGSNEQFFGPGTRLTVL.

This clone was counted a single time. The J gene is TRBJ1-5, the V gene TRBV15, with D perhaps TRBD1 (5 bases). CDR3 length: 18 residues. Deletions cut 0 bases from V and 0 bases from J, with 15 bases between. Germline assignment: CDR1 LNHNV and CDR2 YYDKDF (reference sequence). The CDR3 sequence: CATSRDFGWGYSNQPQHF. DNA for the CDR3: TGTGCCACCAGCAGAGATTTCGGGTGGGGCTATAGCAATCAGCCCCAGCATTTT.

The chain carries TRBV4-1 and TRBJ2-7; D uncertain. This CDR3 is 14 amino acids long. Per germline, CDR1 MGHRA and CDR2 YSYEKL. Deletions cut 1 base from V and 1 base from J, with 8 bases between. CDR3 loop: CASSQAGRSYEQYF. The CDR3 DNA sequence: TGCGCCAGCAGCCAAGCTGGCAGGTCCTACGAGCAGTACTTC.

The CDR3 coding sequence is TGTGCCAGCAGCCAGCTGGGACAGATGAACACTGAAGCTTTCTTT. Amino acid sequence: CASSQLGQMNTEAFF. The chain has TRBV6-5 and TRBJ1-1; TRBD1 agrees at 7 bases. The ends lost 6 bases at V and 0 bases at J; junction bases unmatched: 7. The CDR3 covers 15 residues. Germline CDR1 and CDR2: MNHEY and SVGAGI.

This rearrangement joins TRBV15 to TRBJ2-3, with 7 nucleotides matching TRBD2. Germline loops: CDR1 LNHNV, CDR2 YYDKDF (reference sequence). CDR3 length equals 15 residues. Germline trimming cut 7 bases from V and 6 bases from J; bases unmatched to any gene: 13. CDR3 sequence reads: CATTKGRGGLDTQYF. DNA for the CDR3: TGTGCCACCACCAAGGGTAGGGGAGGGTTGGATACGCAGTATTTT.

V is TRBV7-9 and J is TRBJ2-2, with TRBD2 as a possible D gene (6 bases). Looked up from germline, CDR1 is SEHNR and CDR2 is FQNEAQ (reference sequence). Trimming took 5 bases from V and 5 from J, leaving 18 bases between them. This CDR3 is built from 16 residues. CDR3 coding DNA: TGTGCCAGCAGCCCTCCTAGGGACTGGGGAACCGGGGAGCTGTTTTTT. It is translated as CASSPPRDWGTGELFF.

CDR3 loop: CASSRALGQGKPYEQYF. CDR3 nucleotides: TGCGCCAGCAGTCGAGCGCTTGGACAGGGGAAACCCTACGAGCAGTACTTC. This chain uses TRBV23-1 with TRBJ2-7, with 9 bases aligning to TRBD1. TRBV23-1 is an ORF, with its function uncertain. The CDR3 is made up of 17 amino acids. Germline trimming cut 4 bases from V and 2 bases from J; bases unmatched to any gene: 12.

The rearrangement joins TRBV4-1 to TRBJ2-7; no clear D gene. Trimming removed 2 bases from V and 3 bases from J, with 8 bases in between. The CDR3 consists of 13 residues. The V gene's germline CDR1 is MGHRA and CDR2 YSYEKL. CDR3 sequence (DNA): TGCGCCAGCAGCCAATCACCACACTACGAGCAGTACTTC. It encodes CASSQSPHYEQYF.

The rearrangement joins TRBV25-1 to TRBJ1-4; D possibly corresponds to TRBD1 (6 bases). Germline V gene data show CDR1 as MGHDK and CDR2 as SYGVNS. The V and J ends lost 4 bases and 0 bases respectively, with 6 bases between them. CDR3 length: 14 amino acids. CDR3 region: CASSGQATNEKLFF. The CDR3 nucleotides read TGTGCCAGCAGTGGACAGGCAACTAATGAAAAACTGTTTTTT.

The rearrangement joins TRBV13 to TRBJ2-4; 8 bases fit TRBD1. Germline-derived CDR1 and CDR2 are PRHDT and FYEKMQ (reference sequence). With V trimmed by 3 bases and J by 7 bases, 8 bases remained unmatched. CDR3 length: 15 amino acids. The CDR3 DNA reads TGTGCCAGCAGCTTTAAAGCGACAGGGGTCAACATTCAGTACTTC. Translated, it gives CASSFKATGVNIQYF.

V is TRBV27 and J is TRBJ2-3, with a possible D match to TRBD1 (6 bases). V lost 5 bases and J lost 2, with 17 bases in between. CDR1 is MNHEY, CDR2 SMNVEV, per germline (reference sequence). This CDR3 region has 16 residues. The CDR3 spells CASSLAGVAITDTQYF. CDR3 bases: TGTGCCAGCAGTCTCGCAGGGGTAGCGATCACAGATACGCAGTATTTT.

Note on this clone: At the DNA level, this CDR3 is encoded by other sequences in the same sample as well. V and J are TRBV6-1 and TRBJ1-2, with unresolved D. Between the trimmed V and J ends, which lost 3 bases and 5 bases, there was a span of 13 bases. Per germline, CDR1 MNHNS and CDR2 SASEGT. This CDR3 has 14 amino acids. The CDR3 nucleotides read TGTGCCAGCAGTGAGGCCGGAGCGGGTTATGGCTACACCTTC. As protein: CASSEAGAGYGYTF.

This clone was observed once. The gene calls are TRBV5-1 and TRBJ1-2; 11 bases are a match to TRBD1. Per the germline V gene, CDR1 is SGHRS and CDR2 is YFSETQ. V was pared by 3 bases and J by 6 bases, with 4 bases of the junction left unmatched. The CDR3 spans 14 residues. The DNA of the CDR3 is TGCGCCAGCAGCTCCAGGACAGGGGGCGATGGCTACACCTTC. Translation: CASSSRTGGDGYTF.

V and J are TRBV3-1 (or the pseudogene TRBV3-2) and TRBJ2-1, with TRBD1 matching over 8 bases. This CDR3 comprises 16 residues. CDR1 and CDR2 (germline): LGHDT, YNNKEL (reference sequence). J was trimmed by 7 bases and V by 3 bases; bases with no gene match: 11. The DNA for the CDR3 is TGTGCCAGCAGCCACCAAGGACAGGGAAGGGTGAATGAGCAGTTCTTC. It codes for CASSHQGQGRVNEQFF.

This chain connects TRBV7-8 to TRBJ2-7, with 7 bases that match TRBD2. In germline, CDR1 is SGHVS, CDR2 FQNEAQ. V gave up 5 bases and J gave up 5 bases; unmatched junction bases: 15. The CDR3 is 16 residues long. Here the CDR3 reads CASSHRRISGPHEQYF. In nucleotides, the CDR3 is TGTGCCAGCAGCCACCGTAGAATTAGCGGGCCCCACGAGCAGTACTTC.

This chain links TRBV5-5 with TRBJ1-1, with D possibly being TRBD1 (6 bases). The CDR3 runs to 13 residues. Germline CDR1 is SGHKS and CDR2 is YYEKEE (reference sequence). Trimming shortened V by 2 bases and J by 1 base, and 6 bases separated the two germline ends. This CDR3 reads CASSLQGNTEAFF. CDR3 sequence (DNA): TGTGCCAGCAGCTTACAGGGGAACACTGAAGCTTTCTTT.

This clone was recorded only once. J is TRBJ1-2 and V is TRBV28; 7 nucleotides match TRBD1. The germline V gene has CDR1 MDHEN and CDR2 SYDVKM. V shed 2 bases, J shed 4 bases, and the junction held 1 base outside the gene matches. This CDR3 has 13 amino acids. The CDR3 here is CASSLNRGYGYTF. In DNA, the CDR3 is TGTGCCAGCAGTTTAAACAGGGGCTATGGCTACACCTTC.

The CDR3: CASSVAGGTGARSGNTIYF. The CDR3 DNA reads TGTGCCAGCAGCGTAGCTGGAGGGACAGGGGCTAGGTCTGGAAACACCATATATTTT. The chain combines TRBV9 with TRBJ1-3; TRBD1 matches 10 bases. The CDR3 consists of 19 residues. V dropped 0 bases and J dropped 1; count of bases not matched to a gene: 10. The V gene's germline CDR1 is SGDLS and CDR2 YYNGEE.

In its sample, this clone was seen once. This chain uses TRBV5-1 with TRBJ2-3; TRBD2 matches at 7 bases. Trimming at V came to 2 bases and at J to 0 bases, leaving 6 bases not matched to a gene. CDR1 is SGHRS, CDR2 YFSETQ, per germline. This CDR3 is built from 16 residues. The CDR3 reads CASSFISGLSTDTQYF. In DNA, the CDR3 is TGCGCCAGCAGCTTCATTAGCGGGCTGAGCACAGATACGCAGTATTTT. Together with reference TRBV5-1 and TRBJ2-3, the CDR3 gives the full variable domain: KAGVTQTPRYLIKTRGQQVTLSCSPISGHRSVSWYQQTPGQGLQFLFEYFSETQRNKGNFPGRFSGRQFSNSRSEMNVSTLELGDSALYLCASSFISGLSTDTQYFGPGTRLTVL.

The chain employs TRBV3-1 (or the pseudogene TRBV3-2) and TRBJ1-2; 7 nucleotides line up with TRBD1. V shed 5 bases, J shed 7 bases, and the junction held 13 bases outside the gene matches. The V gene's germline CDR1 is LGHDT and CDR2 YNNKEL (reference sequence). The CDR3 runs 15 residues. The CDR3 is CASSFTGVLIGGYTF. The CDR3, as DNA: TGTGCCAGCAGCTTCACAGGGGTCCTCATAGGTGGCTACACCTTC.

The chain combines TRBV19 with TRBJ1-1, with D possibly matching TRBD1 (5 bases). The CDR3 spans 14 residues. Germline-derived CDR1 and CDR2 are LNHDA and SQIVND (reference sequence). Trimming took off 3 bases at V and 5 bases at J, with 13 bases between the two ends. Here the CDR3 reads CASSISQGLTEAFF. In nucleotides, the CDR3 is TGTGCCAGTAGTATCTCCCAGGGCCTGACTGAAGCTTTCTTT. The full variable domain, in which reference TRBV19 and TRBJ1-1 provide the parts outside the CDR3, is DGGITQSPKYLFRKEGQNVTLSCEQNLNHDAMYWYRQDPGQGLRLIYYSQIVNDFQKGDIAEGYSVSREKKESFPLTVTSAQKNPTAFYLCASSISQGLTEAFFGQGTRLTVV.

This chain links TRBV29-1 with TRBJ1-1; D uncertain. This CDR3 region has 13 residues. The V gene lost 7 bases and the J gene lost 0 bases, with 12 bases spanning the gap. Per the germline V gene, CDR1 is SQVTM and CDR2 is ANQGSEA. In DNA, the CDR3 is TGCAGCGCCGCACAGAATCTGAACACTGAAGCTTTCTTT. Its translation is CSAAQNLNTEAFF.

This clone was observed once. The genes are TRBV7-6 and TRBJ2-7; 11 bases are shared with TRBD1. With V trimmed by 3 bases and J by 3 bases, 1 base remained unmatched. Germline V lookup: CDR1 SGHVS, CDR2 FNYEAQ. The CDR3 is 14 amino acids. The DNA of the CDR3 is TGTGCCAGCAGCTTCGGGACAGGGGGCTACGAGCAGTACTTC. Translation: CASSFGTGGYEQYF. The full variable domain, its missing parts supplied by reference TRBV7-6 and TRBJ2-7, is GAGVSQSPRYKVTKRGQDVALRCDPISGHVSLYWYRQALGQGPEFLTYFNYEAQQDKSGLPNDRFSAERPEGSISTLTIQRTEQRDSAMYRCASSFGTGGYEQYFGPGTRLTVT.

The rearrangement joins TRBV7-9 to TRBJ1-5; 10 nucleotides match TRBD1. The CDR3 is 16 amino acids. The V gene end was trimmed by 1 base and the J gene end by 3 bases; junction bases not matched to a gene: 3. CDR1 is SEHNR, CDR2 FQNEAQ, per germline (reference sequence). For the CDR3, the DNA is TGTGCCAGCAGCTTAGGGACAGGGGGGCCCAATCAGCCCCAGCATTTT. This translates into CASSLGTGGPNQPQHF.

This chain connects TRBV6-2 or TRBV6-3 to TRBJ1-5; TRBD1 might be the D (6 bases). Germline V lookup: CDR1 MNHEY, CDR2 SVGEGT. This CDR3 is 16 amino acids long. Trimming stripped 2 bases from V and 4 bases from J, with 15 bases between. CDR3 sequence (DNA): TGTGCCAGCAGTTACATCACTGGGGGGGCGAATCAGCCCCAGCATTTT. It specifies CASSYITGGANQPQHF.

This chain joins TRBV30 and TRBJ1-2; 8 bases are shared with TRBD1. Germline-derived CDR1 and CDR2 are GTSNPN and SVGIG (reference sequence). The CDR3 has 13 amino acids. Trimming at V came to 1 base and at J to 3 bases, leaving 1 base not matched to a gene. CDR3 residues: CAWSAGGDYGYTF. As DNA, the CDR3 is TGTGCCTGGAGTGCAGGGGGCGACTATGGCTACACCTTC.

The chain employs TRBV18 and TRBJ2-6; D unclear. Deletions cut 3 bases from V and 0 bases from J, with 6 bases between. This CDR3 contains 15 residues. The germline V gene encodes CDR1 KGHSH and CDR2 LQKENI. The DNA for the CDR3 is TGTGCCAGCTCACCCCTTATCTCTGGGGCCAACGTCCTGACTTTC. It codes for CASSPLISGANVLTF.